Given below is one TCR beta chain in context. Antigen specificity is unknown. These data are taken from a study of T cell responses to AZD1222 COVID-19 vaccine. Findings and caveats of the study: Rises in breadth and depth of Spike-specific TCRs came after two AZD1222 doses. Possibly, clonal diversity was underestimated; donors were largely white British and included more females. Along spike, vaccine-associated CD4 TCRs were found throughout, with dominance at 160-218 and 743-854. Nearly half of the spike-specific TCRs reportedly recognize variant regions that carry no mutations.

The method was immunoSEQ multiplex PCR; TCRdb's version includes in-frame clones alone and lacks a portion of them. The sample yields fewer than 150,000 clones, roughly 91% seen once. V lost 2 bases and J 2 bases, leaving 13 bases between the germline ends. The CDR3 covers 16 residues. CDR1 MDHEN and CDR2 SYDVKM come from the germline V gene. The TCR comes from an adult who received the AZD1222 COVID-19 vaccine. The material was peripheral blood, obtained 28 days after the second AZD1222 dose. V usage is TRBV28 and J usage is TRBJ1-5, with D hard to call. The CDR3 sequence: CASSLGGRVGNQPQHF. Written as DNA, the CDR3 is TGTGCCAGCAGTTTAGGAGGGCGAGTGGGCAATCAGCCCCAGCATTTT.